This T cell receptor beta chain was profiled in a study of control samples from healthy donors and cancer patients. Measured with immunoSEQ multiplex PCR; TCRdb has only the in-frame clones, and not every one. The repertoire holds 85,000 to 90,000 clones, with 85% to 90% as singletons. From germline, CDR1 is SGHKS and CDR2 YYEKEE (reference sequence). V shed 4 bases, J shed 0 bases, and the junction held 6 bases outside the gene matches. CDR3 size: 17 residues. Sequenced input: PBMCs. The sequence came from a woman in her 50s with colorectal cancer. The rearrangement uses TRBV5-5 and TRBJ2-6; 8 nucleotides match TRBD1. Written as DNA, the CDR3 is TGTGCCAGCAGCGGCGGACAGGGACCCTCTGGGGCCAACGTCCTGACTTTC. Its protein is CASSGGQGPSGANVLTF.